This T cell receptor beta chain came from a study of blood T cell repertoires in COVID-19 (TCRdb year 2020). About the study as a whole: The collaborator samples originated in the United States, Italy and Spain and spanned the acute and convalescent phases of COVID-19. The prospective study material was composed of cDNA or gDNA derived from T cells, B-cell-depleted T cells, or PBMCs. Subjects who had been exposed to COVID-19, were actively infected with it, or had recovered from it provided the deeply sampled blood TCRbeta repertoires that made up the dataset. The repertoires were released in a freely available public database meant as a resource for research on the immune response to SARS-CoV-2. Samples were obtained from the ongoing ImmuneRACE study (first 160 participants) and from over 1,000 subjects provided by 6 global collaborators. The sample metadata nearly always contained a de-identified subject ID, COVID-19 status, age in years and sex. Where available, HLA class I and class II types were obtained from metadata supplied by the sample provider rather than from assay-based typing. Results and caveats for the whole study, not just this receptor: The amount of clinical and demographic metadata varied by source and participant and was provided uncurated.

TCRbeta CDR3 regions were amplified from genomic DNA using the immunoSEQ Assay, a bias-controlled multiplex PCR. On the study's bioinformatics: The number of nucleated cells in each sample was estimated from the amplification of reference gene primers within the assay. To quantify the absolute abundance of each unique TCRbeta CDR3 rearrangement, sequence reads were collapsed and filtered. Productive Simpson clonality was computed per sample as the square root of Simpson's diversity index over productive rearrangements. Imported from immuneACCESS, the table was reduced by TCRdb to in-frame sequences with V and J called. These copies leave out some clones; in studies compared against another copy, an unresolved V gene accounts for under half, and the cause of the remainder is not known. D and trimming were read from the DNA, whereas the V and J calls and clone size are those reported in that table. This sample is represented by approximately 35,000 clones; over 75% of them were singletons. 5.5% to 8.5% of the sample comes from the top ten.

In this sample, this clone turned up once. No cognate antigen has been identified for it. No base-level quality is on record; no much larger clone is a single base apart. Each collaborating institution followed its own protocols to collect whole blood in K2EDTA tubes. For TCRbeta analysis, collaborators shipped samples in one of three forms: frozen whole blood, isolated PBMCs, or DNA extracted from either of those sample types. The receptor comes from a man aged 55 to 70 with active COVID-19. The specimen sequenced was peripheral blood.

The sequence in DNA is TGCAGCGTTGGTTTCCGGGATCCCTACGAGCAGTACTTC. Protein translation: CSVGFRDPYEQYF. This receptor chain uses TRBV29-1 and TRBJ2-7, and the D gene may be TRBD2, 5 bases matching. From cysteine to phenylalanine, the CDR3 is 13 amino acids long. Here the CDR3 DNA is all that survives: 39 bases in frame from base 1. CDR1 is given as SQVTM and CDR2 as ANQGSEA, both from the germline V gene. V is cut by 4 bases and J by 2 bases, and the space between the germline ends is 12 bases.